The 28 T cell receptor beta chains in this list originate from one sample, sequenced in a study of identical twins. TCRdb called the 5' RACE reads again in MiXCR, with one record for every CDR3 protein. The table lists roughly 720,000 distinct CDR3 sequences, about 20% of them singletons. This sample was shared with a second study, whose subject was T cells expressing NK-cell markers.

Sequencing input: PBMCs. These receptors originate from a woman aged 18-29 years in good health.

J is TRBJ2-3 and V is TRBV5-1; D is undetermined. The germline V gene has CDR1 SGHRS and CDR2 YFSETQ. CDR3 length: 10 residues. The CDR3 DNA is TGCATGAGGAACACAGATACGCAGTATTTT. Translating it yields CMRNTDTQYF.

The chain carries TRBV4-3 and TRBJ2-2; D remains unclear. CDR3 length equals 15 residues. The germline V gene has CDR1 LGHNA and CDR2 YSLEER. V was trimmed by 1 base and J by 3 bases, leaving 9 bases between them. In nucleotides, the CDR3 is TGCGCCAGCAGCCAAGGATTACGGTACACCGGGGAGCTGTTTTTT. Protein: CASSQGLRYTGELFF.

Only one count was recorded for this clonotype. V gene TRBV10-3 combines with J gene TRBJ1-6, with D maybe TRBD1 (6 bases). This CDR3 is 12 amino acids long. Trimming cost V 3 bases and J 10 bases, with 7 bases left between them. Germline assignment: CDR1 ENHRY and CDR2 SYGVKD. CDR3 DNA: TGTGCCATCAGTGAAGGGGGATCACCCCTCCACTTT. It yields the protein CAISEGGSPLHF.

This clonotype has just a few counts. The CDR3: CASRERETGANVLTF. CDR3 nucleotides: TGTGCCAGCAGGGAGAGGGAAACTGGGGCCAACGTCCTGACTTTC. This chain connects TRBV12-3 or TRBV12-4 to TRBJ2-6; D possibly corresponds to TRBD2 (5 bases). The CDR3 runs 15 residues. Trimming took off 6 bases at V and 2 bases at J, with 11 bases between the two ends.

The rearrangement uses TRBV6-2 or TRBV6-3 and TRBJ2-7, with D perhaps TRBD2 (5 bases). The CDR3 is 14 residues long. Deletions cut 6 bases from V and 3 bases from J, with 15 bases between. From germline, CDR1 is MNHEY and CDR2 SVGEGT. The CDR3 nucleotides are TGTGCCAGCAGAAACGGCGGGTCTGGCTACGAGCAGTACTTC. Translating gives CASRNGGSGYEQYF.

This clonotype was counted at least ten times. This chain connects TRBV29-1 to TRBJ1-1; a weak D match, TRBD1 (5 bases). CDR3 length: 12 residues. The V end lost 5 bases, the J end lost 1 base, and 8 bases lay between the germline ends. Germline V CDR1 and CDR2: SQVTM, ANQGSEA. The CDR3 DNA reads TGCAGCGTTACCGGACAGAACACTGAAGCTTTCTTT. Translated: CSVTGQNTEAFF.

This clonotype was recorded only once. The V call is TRBV20-1, the J call TRBJ2-1; possibly TRBD1 for D (6 bases). Germline CDR1 reads DFQATT; CDR2 reads SNEGSKA (reference sequence). V lost 1 base to trimming and J lost 4 bases, with 14 bases between them. The CDR3 spans 15 residues. The CDR3 is CSARVPGHVYNEQFF. CDR3 DNA: TGCAGTGCTAGAGTTCCGGGACACGTTTACAATGAGCAGTTCTTC.

This clonotype has more than one count but fewer than ten. V gene TRBV12-3 or TRBV12-4 combines with J gene TRBJ2-4, with 7 bases identical to TRBD2. The CDR3 is 13 residues long. The junction had 4 bases not matched to a gene; V was cut back by 2 bases and J by 9 bases. The CDR3 DNA reads as TGTGCCAGCAGTTTAAGCGGGGCTAGCATTCAGTACTTC. Its translation is CASSLSGASIQYF.

This clonotype was detected a few times. This chain connects TRBV12-3 or TRBV12-4 to TRBJ1-1, with D possibly matching TRBD1 (5 bases). V dropped 6 bases and J dropped 11 bases, with 19 bases sitting between them. This CDR3 comprises 13 residues. In DNA form, the CDR3 reads TGTGCCAGCAGGTTTCTTCAAGGGGCTGGGGCTTTCTTT. It specifies CASRFLQGAGAFF.

The chain carries TRBV13 and TRBJ2-1; the match to TRBD2 covers 8 bases. V lost 5 bases and J lost 10; bases outside the gene matches: 10. Germline-derived CDR1 and CDR2 are PRHDT and FYEKMQ (reference sequence). This CDR3 region has 14 residues. The CDR3 loop reads CASSVPGLVNEQFF. The CDR3 DNA reads TGTGCCAGCAGCGTACCGGGACTAGTAAACGAGCAGTTCTTC.

This clonotype was counted only a few times. The rearrangement joins TRBV7-9 to TRBJ1-1, with D maybe TRBD1 (5 bases). The germline gives CDR1 SEHNR, CDR2 FQNEAQ (reference sequence). This CDR3 comprises 13 residues. V was trimmed by 8 bases and J by 1 base, leaving 11 bases between them. DNA of the CDR3: TGTGCCAGCTGTAGGACACCGAACACTGAAGCTTTCTTT. It is translated as CASCRTPNTEAFF.

The chain couples TRBV20-1 to TRBJ2-3; D is ambiguous. Trimming cost V 7 bases and J 6 bases, with 17 bases left between them. The CDR3 is made up of 13 amino acids. Germline V gene data show CDR1 as DFQATT and CDR2 as SNEGSKA (reference sequence). The CDR3: CSVRTRRMDTQYF. CDR3 DNA sequence: TGCAGTGTCAGGACCCGGAGAATGGATACGCAGTATTTT.

The chain carries TRBV15 and TRBJ2-7; 8 bases match TRBD2. The V gene end was trimmed by 2 bases and the J gene end by 1 base; junction bases not matched to a gene: 1. This CDR3 region has 14 residues. The germline gives CDR1 LNHNV, CDR2 YYDKDF (reference sequence). For the CDR3, the DNA is TGTGCCACCAGCAGAACTAGCGGTTCCTACGAGCAGTACTTC. Translation: CATSRTSGSYEQYF.

The table lists this clonotype with a few counts. This CDR3 is CASSRPSNYGYTF. The CDR3 DNA sequence: TGTGCCAGCAGTCGTCCTAGTAACTATGGCTACACCTTC. The rearrangement links TRBV12-3 or TRBV12-4 to TRBJ1-2; D not certain. V shed 5 bases and J shed 1 base, with 8 bases lying between them. This CDR3 has 13 residues.

The chain joins TRBV7-9 to TRBJ2-3; 7 positions agree with TRBD1. The CDR3 contains 15 residues. The J segment lost 1 base and the V segment lost 4 bases, leaving 5 bases of the junction unmatched. CDR1 and CDR2 (germline): SEHNR, FQNEAQ (reference sequence). DNA of the CDR3: TGTGCCAGCAGCTCTACGCAGGGGGGCACAGATACGCAGTATTTT. Its protein is CASSSTQGGTDTQYF.

There are a few counts of this clonotype. The V gene is TRBV29-1, the J gene TRBJ2-1; maybe TRBD2 (5 bases). The V and J ends lost 4 bases and 9 bases respectively, with 16 bases between them. This CDR3 is built from 13 residues. The germline CDR1 and CDR2 sequences are SQVTM and ANQGSEA. CDR3 protein: CSVVGLEEGEQFF. The CDR3 region has the DNA TGCAGCGTTGTAGGGCTAGAAGAGGGTGAGCAGTTCTTC.

The chain is built from TRBV5-6 and TRBJ1-1, with 8 bases identical to TRBD1. J gave up 7 bases and V 4 bases, and 3 bases lay outside the gene matches. Germline CDR1 is SGHDT and CDR2 is YYEEEE. The CDR3 length is 12 residues. The CDR3 loop reads CASSLGQVEAFF. The CDR3 DNA sequence: TGTGCCAGCAGCCTGGGACAGGTTGAAGCTTTCTTT. Full variable domain (outside the CDR3, taken from reference TRBV5-6 and TRBJ1-1): DAGVTQSPTHLIKTRGQQVTLRCSPKSGHDTVSWYQQALGQGPQFIFQYYEEEERQRGNFPDRFSGHQFPNYSSELNVNALLLGDSALYLCASSLGQVEAFFGQGTRLTVV.

This clonotype was counted a few times. This sequence joins TRBV12-3 or TRBV12-4 and TRBJ1-4; no definite D call. The length of the CDR3 is 15 residues. V shed 6 bases and J shed 4 bases, with 15 bases lying between them. CDR3 in amino acids: CASSPPHGNNEKLFF. In DNA form, the CDR3 reads TGTGCCAGCAGCCCCCCCCATGGAAATAATGAAAAACTGTTTTTT.

V gene TRBV5-1 combines with J gene TRBJ2-3; tentatively, D is TRBD1 or TRBD2 (5 bases each). The CDR3 loop spans 13 amino acids. Germline CDR1 reads SGHRS; CDR2 reads YFSETQ. The V end was cut by 5 bases, the J end by 1 base, with 8 bases between. This CDR3 reads CASSRDGTDTQYF. The DNA for the CDR3 is TGCGCCAGCAGTCGGGACGGCACAGATACGCAGTATTTT.

This chain uses TRBV14 with TRBJ2-1, with 8 bases aligning to TRBD2. V was pared by 0 bases and J by 4 bases, with 11 bases of the junction left unmatched. Germline V gene data show CDR1 as SGHDN and CDR2 as FVKESK. The CDR3 has 18 amino acids. The DNA for the CDR3 is TGTGCCAGCAGCCAAGACAGGAGAACGGGAGGGCGGTACAATGAGCAGTTCTTC. It specifies CASSQDRRTGGRYNEQFF. The complete variable domain, with remaining parts taken from reference TRBV14 and TRBJ2-1, reads EAGVTQFPSHSVIEKGQTVTLRCDPISGHDNLYWYRRVMGKEIKFLLHFVKESKQDESGMPNNRFLAERTGGTYSTLKVQPAELEDSGVYFCASSQDRRTGGRYNEQFFGPGTRLTVL.

This clonotype was seen a handful of times. This chain connects TRBV30 to TRBJ2-7; D unclear. The germline gives CDR1 GTSNPN, CDR2 SVGIG (reference sequence). This CDR3 is 12 amino acids long. Trimming cost V 1 base and J 4 bases, with 8 bases left between them. The CDR3 DNA reads as TGTGCCTGGAGTGGTAGTGGATACGAGCAGTACTTC. It yields the protein CAWSGSGYEQYF.

This clonotype was seen at least ten times. The V gene is TRBV7-9, the J gene TRBJ2-7; D might be TRBD1 (6 bases). The V end lost 5 bases, the J end lost 4 bases, and 12 bases lay between the germline ends. CDR3 length: 13 amino acids. The V gene's germline CDR1 is SEHNR and CDR2 FQNEAQ (reference sequence). The CDR3: CASSQAGAYEQYF. The CDR3 nucleotides read TGTGCCAGCAGCCAGGCAGGGGCATACGAGCAGTACTTC.

This clonotype occurred a few times. The CDR3, as DNA: TGTGCCAGCAGCGTCGGGACTAGCGGACGCACAGATACGCAGTATTTT. This encodes CASSVGTSGRTDTQYF. The chain combines TRBV7-2 with TRBJ2-3, with 11 positions matching TRBD2. In germline, CDR1 is SGHTA, CDR2 FQGNSA. The V segment lost 5 bases and the J segment 1 base; nucleotides outside the gene matches: 5. This CDR3 has 16 residues.

This clonotype was picked up a small number of times. An end of the junction does not agree with germline; a read error may underlie this. The chain couples TRBV5-6 to TRBJ2-1; D not resolved. This CDR3 contains 11 residues. The germline V gene has CDR1 SGHDT and CDR2 YYEEEE. The CDR3, as DNA: TGTGCCAGCAGCTTAACCGAGAGGTATTCCTTC. This gives the protein CASSLTERYSF. Variable domain in full (rest from reference TRBV5-6 and TRBJ2-1): DAGVTQSPTHLIKTRGQQVTLRCSPKSGHDTVSWYQQALGQGPQFIFQYYEEEERQRGNFPDRFSGHQFPNYSSELNVNALLLGDSALYLCASSLTERYSFGPGTRLTVL.

This clonotype was counted many times. The chain uses TRBV12-3 or TRBV12-4 and TRBJ2-1; 13 bases are a match to TRBD2. Trimming cost V 8 bases and J 7 bases; bases outside gene matches: 5. The CDR3 runs to 14 residues. The CDR3 nucleotides are TGTGCCAGCTGTGGACTAGCGGGGGTAAATGAGCAGTTCTTC. It translates to CASCGLAGVNEQFF.

This clonotype was seen a few times. This chain connects TRBV20-1 to TRBJ2-3, with TRBD2 matching over 8 bases. There are 13 residues in the CDR3. V shed 6 bases and J 1 base; nucleotides not matched to a gene: 3. Germline V gives CDR1 DFQATT, CDR2 SNEGSKA (reference sequence). The CDR3 nucleotides read TGCAGTGCAAAACTAGCGGGCACAGATACGCAGTATTTT. Protein sequence: CSAKLAGTDTQYF.

This chain connects TRBV12-3 or TRBV12-4 to TRBJ1-2; a weak D match, TRBD1 (5 bases). This CDR3 contains 17 residues. The germline V and J ends were trimmed by 1 base and 4 bases, with 19 bases remaining between them. CDR3 region: CASSLGQLTRGTYGYTF. The DNA of the CDR3 is TGTGCCAGCAGTTTAGGGCAGTTGACAAGGGGAACCTATGGCTACACCTTC.

The chain employs TRBV5-1 and TRBJ2-1, with 7 bases matching TRBD2. The germline CDR1 and CDR2 sequences are SGHRS and YFSETQ. J gave up 10 bases and V 2 bases, and 12 bases lay outside the gene matches. This CDR3 comprises 15 residues. The CDR3 nucleotides are TGCGCCAGCAGCTTTACAGGACTAGGGGTCCCCGAGCAGTTCTTC. Its protein product is CASSFTGLGVPEQFF.